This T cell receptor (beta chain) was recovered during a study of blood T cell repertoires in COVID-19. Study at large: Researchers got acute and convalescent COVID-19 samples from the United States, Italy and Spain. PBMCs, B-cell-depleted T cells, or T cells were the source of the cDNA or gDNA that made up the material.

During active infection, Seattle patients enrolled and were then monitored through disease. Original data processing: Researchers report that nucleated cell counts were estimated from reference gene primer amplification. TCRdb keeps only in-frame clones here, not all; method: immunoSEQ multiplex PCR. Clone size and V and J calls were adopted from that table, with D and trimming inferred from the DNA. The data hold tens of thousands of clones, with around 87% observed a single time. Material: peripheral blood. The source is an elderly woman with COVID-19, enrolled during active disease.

DNA for the CDR3: TGTGCCAGCAGTCCCGACATTAGGCTGAACACTGAAGCTTTCTTT. It yields the protein CASSPDIRLNTEAFF. The V gene is TRBV27, the J gene TRBJ1-1, with D hard to call. V dropped 5 bases and J dropped 0 bases, with 13 bases sitting between them. This CDR3 spans 15 amino acids. In germline, CDR1 is MNHEY, CDR2 SMNVEV (reference sequence).